The rows below give T cell receptor beta chains drawn from one sample of a study of blood T cell repertoires in COVID-19. The repertoire was sequenced with immunoSEQ multiplex PCR; TCRdb's copy has only in-frame clones and lacks some. The table includes about 270,000 clones, around 87% detected once. The material sequenced was PBMCs or T cells enriched from blood (not recorded which). Every receptor here comes from a woman aged 18-35 years who had recovered from COVID-19. Both conserved end residues are part of each CDR3. The order of the fields is clone size, D gene, V gene, J gene, CDR3 protein, CDR3 DNA. D genes are given only for firm matches. A row's size may be missing; if present it is once, few, many or a size class.

clone_size: .
d_call: .
v_call: TRBV27
j_call: TRBJ2-7
cdr3_aa: CASSYTGGAYEQYF
cdr3_nt: TGTGCCAGCAGCTATACAGGGGGGGCCTACGAGCAGTACTTC

clone_size: .
d_call: .
v_call: TRBV19
j_call: TRBJ2-7
cdr3_aa: CASSITPQGLYEQYF
cdr3_nt: TGTGCCAGTAGTATCACCCCGCAGGGTCTCTACGAGCAGTACTTC

clone_size: few
d_call: TRBD1
v_call: TRBV19
j_call: TRBJ1-1
cdr3_aa: CASSLPGQGAAEAFF
cdr3_nt: TGTGCCAGTAGTTTACCGGGACAGGGGGCCGCTGAAGCTTTCTTT

clone_size: .
d_call: .
v_call: TRBV2
j_call: TRBJ2-2
cdr3_aa: CASERDLNTGELFF
cdr3_nt: TGTGCCAGCGAGCGCGACTTGAACACCGGGGAGCTGTTTTTT

clone_size: .
d_call: .
v_call: TRBV3-1/TRBV3-2
j_call: TRBJ2-7
cdr3_aa: CASSQEGTSYEQYF
cdr3_nt: TGTGCCAGCAGCCAAGAGGGGACTTCCTACGAGCAGTACTTC

clone_size: .
d_call: .
v_call: TRBV3-1/TRBV3-2
j_call: TRBJ1-1
cdr3_aa: CASSRLMTVADTEAFF
cdr3_nt: TGTGCCAGCAGCCGCCTTATGACAGTAGCGGACACTGAAGCTTTCTTT

clone_size: .
d_call: .
v_call: TRBV7-9
j_call: TRBJ1-1
cdr3_aa: CASSPGTLNTEAFF
cdr3_nt: TGTGCCAGCAGCCCTGGGACATTGAACACTGAAGCTTTCTTT

clone_size: .
d_call: .
v_call: TRBV21-1
j_call: TRBJ1-6
cdr3_aa: CASCGQGDSPLHF
cdr3_nt: TGTGCCAGCTGTGGACAGGGTGATTCACCCCTCCACTTT

clone_size: few
d_call: .
v_call: TRBV19
j_call: TRBJ1-2
cdr3_aa: CASRYPDRPYGYTF
cdr3_nt: TGTGCCAGTCGCTACCCAGACAGACCATATGGCTACACCTTC

clone_size: .
d_call: .
v_call: TRBV19
j_call: TRBJ2-1
cdr3_aa: CASSIGGVAEQFF
cdr3_nt: TGTGCCAGTAGTATAGGAGGAGTGGCTGAGCAGTTCTTC

clone_size: .
d_call: TRBD2
v_call: TRBV2
j_call: TRBJ2-3
cdr3_aa: CASNPSGDPTDTQYF
cdr3_nt: TGTGCCAGCAATCCTAGCGGGGATCCCACAGATACGCAGTATTTT

clone_size: .
d_call: .
v_call: TRBV11-2
j_call: TRBJ2-6
cdr3_aa: CASSLSGSGANVLTF
cdr3_nt: TGTGCCAGCAGCTTATCAGGGTCTGGGGCCAACGTCCTGACTTTC

clone_size: .
d_call: TRBD1
v_call: TRBV24-1
j_call: TRBJ1-2
cdr3_aa: CATSDESGGREGDGYTF
cdr3_nt: TGTGCCACCAGTGATGAGTCAGGGGGACGAGAAGGTGATGGCTACACCTTC

clone_size: .
d_call: .
v_call: TRBV28
j_call: TRBJ1-4
cdr3_aa: CASSDGAREKLFF
cdr3_nt: TGTGCCAGCAGCGACGGAGCCCGGGAAAAACTGTTTTTT

clone_size: .
d_call: TRBD2
v_call: TRBV3-1/TRBV3-2
j_call: TRBJ2-3
cdr3_aa: CASRASLGSGGTDTQYF
cdr3_nt: TGTGCCAGCAGGGCGAGTCTTGGTAGCGGGGGCACAGATACGCAGTATTTT

clone_size: .
d_call: .
v_call: TRBV9
j_call: TRBJ1-6
cdr3_aa: CASAAGTNSPLHF
cdr3_nt: TGTGCCAGCGCTGCAGGGACAAATTCACCCCTCCACTTT

clone_size: .
d_call: .
v_call: TRBV28
j_call: TRBJ1-4
cdr3_aa: CASSWARDEKLFF
cdr3_nt: TGTGCCAGCAGTTGGGCGAGAGATGAAAAACTGTTTTTT

clone_size: .
d_call: TRBD1
v_call: TRBV2
j_call: TRBJ2-2
cdr3_aa: CASSVGQINTGELFF
cdr3_nt: TGTGCCAGCAGTGTGGGACAGATAAACACCGGGGAGCTGTTTTTT